This T cell receptor beta chain comes out of a study of neurological immune-mediated disorders. Study outcomes and limitations: Across subjects, expanded clones had no CDR3 amino acid sequences in common, pointing to private repertoires in all groups. While HTLV-1-associated myelopathy showed the greatest TCR clonal expansion, multiple sclerosis showed the least, falling below healthy controls.

The sample holds many counts of this clonotype. Its antigen is not identified. As for the cDNA, it was generated by 5'RACE with 10-nucleotide random UMIs. Each sequencing run yielded over 160 million TCR-beta sequences from 15-18 subjects. TCRdb re-derived calls from the 5' RACE reads in MiXCR, one entry per CDR3 protein. The table shows just under 45,000 distinct CDR3 sequences, with approximately 21% occurring only once. Time point described: technical triplicate 3. The sequenced sample was PBMCs. The TCR sequence derives from a man in his sixties with HTLV-1-associated myelopathy (HAM/TSP).

The CDR3 sequence: CASSRGSYEQYF. For the CDR3, the DNA is TGTGCCAGCAGCCGGGGGTCCTACGAGCAGTACTTC. The chain has TRBV7-9 and TRBJ2-7; possibly TRBD2 for D (6 bases). CDR1 is SEHNR and CDR2 is FQNEAQ in the germline V gene (reference sequence). V lost 5 bases, J lost 1 base, and 6 bases lay in between. The CDR3 is made up of 12 amino acids.